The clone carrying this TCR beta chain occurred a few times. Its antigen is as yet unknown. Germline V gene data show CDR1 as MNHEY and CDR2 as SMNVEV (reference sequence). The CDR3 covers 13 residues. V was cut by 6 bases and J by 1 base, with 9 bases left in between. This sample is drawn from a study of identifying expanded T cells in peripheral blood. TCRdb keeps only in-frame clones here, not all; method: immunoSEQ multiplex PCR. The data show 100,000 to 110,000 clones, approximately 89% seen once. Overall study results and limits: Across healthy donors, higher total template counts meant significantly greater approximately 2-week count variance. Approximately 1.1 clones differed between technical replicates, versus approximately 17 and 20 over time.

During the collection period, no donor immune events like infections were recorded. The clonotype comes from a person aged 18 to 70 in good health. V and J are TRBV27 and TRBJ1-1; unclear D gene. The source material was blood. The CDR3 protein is CASSPRRNTEAFF. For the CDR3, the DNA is TGTGCCAGCAGCCCGAGACGGAACACTGAAGCTTTCTTT.